The clone carrying this T cell receptor (beta chain) was counted only a few times. This CDR3 is 14 amino acids long. CDR1 MNHNY and CDR2 SVGAGI come from the germline V gene (reference sequence). The germline V and J ends were trimmed by 7 bases and 2 bases, with 12 bases remaining between them. This sample is part of a study of neoadjuvant anti-PD-1 for oral cavity cancer. The method was immunoSEQ multiplex PCR; TCRdb's version includes in-frame clones alone and lacks a portion of them. The sample has about 16,000 clones, about 64% seen once; the top ten hold 2.8%. This chain connects TRBV6-6 to TRBJ1-5, with D hard to call. Sequenced material: PBMCs, taken before nivolumab (anti-PD-1) treatment. The sequence was obtained from a person aged 40 to 85 with oral cavity squamous cell carcinoma. The CDR3 loop reads CASNGREGNQPQHF. The DNA for the CDR3 is TGTGCCAGCAATGGACGGGAGGGCAATCAGCCCCAGCATTTT.